The clone carrying this T cell receptor beta chain was recorded many times. Its antigen is undetermined. In making diagnoses, clinical symptoms, serum thyroxine and TRAb, thyroid ultrasound and orbital computed tomography were all used. 10 ml fresh peripheral blood yielded the PBMCs. The TCR beta CDR3 regions underwent amplification using RNA transcripts as the source. RT-PCR in the first round (using the HTBI primer set) targeted the TCR CDR3. TCRdb used MiXCR to reprocess the multiplex PCR reads, holding one entry per CDR3 protein. The sample has around 270,000 distinct CDR3 sequences, roughly 19% seen once; the top ten hold under 40%. CDR3 length: 16 residues. Germline CDR1 SGHRS, CDR2 YFSETQ. V shed 5 bases and J 0 bases; nucleotides not matched to a gene: 5. The data are from a study of T cells in Graves' hyperthyroidism and ophthalmopathy. Whole-study findings and limits: Most thyroid clonotypes with frequency above 0.001 were detected in blood. Patients with ophthalmopathy were separated from those with stable hyperthyroidism by a 13 V-J model.

Sequencing used blood. The TCR sequence derives from a man aged 45 to 65 with Graves' ophthalmopathy. The chain has TRBV5-1 and TRBJ2-1; 10 bases map to TRBD2. Written as DNA, the CDR3 is TGCGCCAGCAGAGGGGCTAGCGGGGGCTCCTACAATGAGCAGTTCTTC. Its protein product is CASRGASGGSYNEQFF.